These T cell receptor beta chains were read from a single sample in a study of OX40 agonist ivuxolimab in advanced cancers. Measured with immunoSEQ multiplex PCR; TCRdb has only the in-frame clones, and not every one. Here the sample spans approximately 100,000 clones, about 91% being singletons. The material was CD4+ or CD8+ T cells sorted from blood, obtained in a trial of the OX40 agonist ivuxolimab. Receptors were obtained from an adult with an advanced solid tumor such as melanoma, head and neck, liver or kidney cancer. The CDR3 runs from the conserved cysteine through the conserved F or W. The D gene is left open where the match is weak. The size of a clone is reported for some rows only, either as once, few or many, or as a class for expanded clones.

>TRBJ2-4|TRBV7-9|NA|NA
CASSLAGAGVVKNIQYF
TGTGCCAGCAGCTTAGCAGGGGCAGGGGTGGTCAAAAACATTCAGTACTTC
>TRBJ2-3|TRBV21-1|NA|NA
CASRTDTSSTDTQYF
TGTGCCAGCAGGACGGACACCTCTAGCACAGATACGCAGTATTTT
>TRBJ1-3|TRBV4-3|NA|TRBD1
CASSPGGAGGNTIYF
TGCGCCAGCAGCCCAGGGGGCGCAGGTGGAAACACCATATATTTT
>TRBJ2-7|TRBV27|NA|NA
CASSSRDHYEQYF
TGTGCCAGCAGTTCCCGGGACCACTACGAGCAGTACTTC
>TRBJ2-7|TRBV21-1|once|NA
CASSSPPGGYEQYF
TGTGCCAGCAGCTCCCCCCCGGGGGGTTACGAGCAGTACTTC
>TRBJ2-2|TRBV30|NA|TRBD1
CAWSVPMGQGAIGELFF
TGTGCCTGGAGTGTACCAATGGGACAGGGGGCTATCGGGGAGCTGTTTTTT
>TRBJ2-1|TRBV25-1|NA|TRBD1
CASSKATGGHNEQFF
TGTGCCAGCTCTAAGGCGACAGGGGGCCACAATGAGCAGTTCTTC
>TRBJ2-5|TRBV5-4|once|NA
CASSRSAGGRETQYF
TGTGCCAGCAGCCGGTCGGCAGGGGGGAGAGAGACCCAGTACTTC
>TRBJ2-7|TRBV6-1|once|TRBD2
CASSGGTSGRAGSYEQYF
TGTGCCAGCAGTGGAGGGACTAGCGGGAGGGCGGGCTCCTACGAGCAGTACTTC
>TRBJ2-1|TRBV9|NA|TRBD1
CASKPGQGFNEQFF
TGTGCCAGCAAGCCGGGACAGGGCTTCAATGAGCAGTTCTTC
>TRBJ2-2|TRBV11-2|NA|NA
CASSQPGVGDTGELFF
TGTGCCAGCAGCCAACCAGGGGTGGGCGACACCGGGGAGCTGTTTTTT